Presented here are 17 T cell receptor beta chains from one specimen sequenced in a study of T cell changes during pregnancy in multiple sclerosis. TCRdb's table, derived via immunoSEQ multiplex PCR, lists solely in-frame clones and lacks some. The sample consists of some 90,000 clones, roughly nine tenths of them appearing once. Sequences were derived from peripheral blood, sampled in the first trimester of pregnancy. The source is a female donor with multiple sclerosis, enrolled in a pregnancy study.

The table lists this clone with a count of one. The chain employs TRBV7-8 and TRBJ2-4, with D possibly TRBD2 on 6 matching bases. Germline V CDR1 and CDR2: SGHVS, FQNEAQ. The CDR3 length is 13 residues. Between the trimmed V and J ends, which lost 5 bases and 4 bases, there was a span of 9 bases. In DNA, the CDR3 is TGTGCCAGCAGCCCAGGAGGGAAAAACATTCAGTACTTC. Protein product: CASSPGGKNIQYF.

This chain links TRBV11-2 with TRBJ2-7, with 7 bases that match TRBD1. CDR1 is SGHAT, CDR2 FQNNGV, per germline. V was clipped by 7 bases and J by 3 bases; unmatched bases: 3. This CDR3 is 12 amino acids long. Here the CDR3 DNA reads TGTGCCAGCACCCACAGGGGCTACGAGCAGTACTTC. Its translation: CASTHRGYEQYF.

The chain employs TRBV5-8 and TRBJ2-2; unclear D gene. The CDR3 contains 12 residues. Trimming cost V 3 bases and J 7 bases, with 7 bases left between them. Germline values: CDR1 SGHTS, CDR2 YDEGEE. CDR3 loop: CASSSLRGELFF. CDR3 sequence (DNA): TGTGCCAGCAGCTCCCTACGCGGGGAGCTGTTTTTT.

V is TRBV30 and J is TRBJ1-3, with D possibly being TRBD1 (5 bases). The length of the CDR3 is 16 residues. Trimming removed 1 base at V and 1 base at J, with 14 bases between. CDR1 GTSNPN and CDR2 SVGIG come from the germline V gene (reference sequence). CDR3 region: CAWSAGHQGSGNTIYF. CDR3 DNA: TGTGCCTGGAGTGCCGGACACCAGGGATCTGGAAACACCATATATTTT.

The chain couples TRBV2 to TRBJ2-7; 14 nucleotides line up with TRBD2. This CDR3 region has 15 residues. The germline CDR1 and CDR2 sequences are SNHLY and FYNNEI. The J segment lost 2 bases and the V segment lost 5 bases, leaving 2 bases of the junction unmatched. Written as DNA, the CDR3 is TGTGCCAGCAGTTGGGGACTAGCGGGAGCCTACGAGCAGTACTTC. Residues: CASSWGLAGAYEQYF.

The chain recombines TRBV5-6 with TRBJ2-1; 10 positions agree with TRBD1. CDR1 and CDR2 from the germline V gene are SGHDT and YYEEEE. The CDR3 runs 14 residues. The V gene end was trimmed by 3 bases and the J gene end by 10 bases; junction bases not matched to a gene: 7. The CDR3 here is CASSSGTGVREQFF. The CDR3 region has the DNA TGTGCCAGCAGCTCCGGGACAGGGGTAAGGGAGCAGTTCTTC.

The CDR3, as DNA: TGTGCCAGTCGGGGAATTTGGGAGCAGTACTTC. This gives the protein CASRGIWEQYF. The J gene is TRBJ2-7, the V gene TRBV5-8, with a weak D call TRBD2 (5 bases). The CDR3 runs 11 residues. V lost 8 bases and J lost 7, with 13 bases in between. From germline, CDR1 is SGHTS and CDR2 YDEGEE.

This clone was seen more than once but under ten times. The chain joins TRBV19 to TRBJ1-1; D unclear. Germline V gives CDR1 LNHDA, CDR2 SQIVND (reference sequence). This CDR3 comprises 11 residues. V was clipped by 5 bases and J by 8 bases, with 9 bases between them. The CDR3 DNA reads TGTGCCAGTAGTGGGTGGAGAGAAGCTTTCTTT. Translating gives CASSGWREAFF. Variable domain in full (rest from reference TRBV19 and TRBJ1-1): DGGITQSPKYLFRKEGQNVTLSCEQNLNHDAMYWYRQDPGQGLRLIYYSQIVNDFQKGDIAEGYSVSREKKESFPLTVTSAQKNPTAFYLCASSGWREAFFGQGTRLTVV.

The J gene is TRBJ1-2, the V gene TRBV6-6; 7 bases match TRBD1. The CDR3 runs 16 residues. Germline V gene lookup returns CDR1 MNHNY and CDR2 SVGAGI (reference sequence). J gave up 6 bases and V 6 bases, and 16 bases lay outside the gene matches. The CDR3 region is CASSRTAGQASHGYTF. For the CDR3, the DNA is TGTGCCAGCAGCCGGACGGCCGGACAGGCAAGTCATGGCTACACCTTC.

This sequence joins TRBV5-1 and TRBJ1-1; TRBD1 matches 7 bases. Germline loops: CDR1 SGHRS, CDR2 YFSETQ. This CDR3 is built from 16 residues. V lost 2 bases and J lost 6; bases outside the gene matches: 13. This CDR3 is CASSFMGQRGQAEAFF. The CDR3 DNA is TGCGCCAGCAGCTTTATGGGACAGAGGGGTCAAGCTGAAGCTTTCTTT.

The chain links TRBV5-1 to TRBJ2-1, with 11 positions matching TRBD1. J lost 6 bases, V lost 4 bases, and 18 bases had no gene match. The CDR3 length is 19 residues. The germline V gene has CDR1 SGHRS and CDR2 YFSETQ. CDR3 coding DNA: TGCGCCAGCAGCCTATGGACAGGGGGCAGCGGCGGGAGTGGCAATGAGCAGTTCTTC. This encodes CASSLWTGGSGGSGNEQFF.

CDR3 loop: CASSLSGTSGRTGELFF. CDR3 bases: TGTGCCAGCAGTTTATCCGGGACTAGCGGGAGGACCGGGGAGCTGTTTTTT. The rearrangement uses TRBV28 and TRBJ2-2, with 15 bases that match TRBD2. The CDR3 runs 17 residues. Germline CDR1 is MDHEN and CDR2 is SYDVKM. The trim removed 1 base at V and 5 bases at J, leaving 2 bases unmatched.

This sequence joins TRBV19 and TRBJ2-1, with unresolved D. CDR3 length equals 15 residues. V dropped 6 bases and J dropped 0 bases, with 12 bases sitting between them. From germline, CDR1 is LNHDA and CDR2 SQIVND (reference sequence). The CDR3 bases are TGTGCCAGTAGGACGGGTGGGTTCTCCTACAATGAGCAGTTCTTC. Translated, it gives CASRTGGFSYNEQFF.

The chain combines TRBV9 with TRBJ2-7; D is perhaps TRBD2 (6 bases). The V gene lost 0 bases and the J gene lost 3 bases, with 13 bases spanning the gap. CDR1 SGDLS and CDR2 YYNGEE come from the germline V gene. The CDR3 is 15 amino acids. The CDR3 loop is CASSVGVSGDYEQYF. Here the CDR3 DNA reads TGTGCCAGCAGCGTAGGAGTTAGCGGAGACTACGAGCAGTACTTC.

This sequence joins TRBV19 and TRBJ2-2, with TRBD1 identical over 10 bases. The CDR3 length is 15 residues. J lost 7 bases, V lost 10 bases, and 12 bases had no gene match. From germline, CDR1 is LNHDA and CDR2 SQIVND (reference sequence). CDR3 in amino acids: CATYPTGGSIGELFF. CDR3 coding DNA: TGTGCCACTTACCCGACAGGGGGCAGTATCGGGGAGCTGTTTTTT.

V and J are TRBV18 and TRBJ2-7, with 7 bases fitting TRBD1. Trimming removed 3 bases from V and 2 bases from J; junction bases left unmatched: 4. The CDR3 totals 14 residues. Germline V lookup: CDR1 KGHSH, CDR2 LQKENI. The CDR3 loop is CASSPSGQTYEQYF. The DNA for the CDR3 is TGTGCCAGCTCACCTTCGGGACAGACCTACGAGCAGTACTTC.

The gene calls are TRBV27 and TRBJ2-1, with 8 nucleotides matching TRBD2. Germline values: CDR1 MNHEY, CDR2 SMNVEV (reference sequence). V lost 7 bases and J lost 7; bases outside the gene matches: 9. The CDR3 spans 14 residues. The CDR3 is CASNLQASGNEQFF. As DNA, the CDR3 is TGTGCCAGCAACCTTCAAGCTAGCGGGAATGAGCAGTTCTTC.